Sequencing of this T cell receptor beta chain was carried out in a study of T cell repertoires in cytomegalovirus infection. This clonotype was picked up many times. TCRdb re-called the reads with MiXCR, one entry per CDR3 protein. The table includes around 740,000 distinct CDR3 sequences, 35% detected once. Germline CDR1 MNHNS, CDR2 SASEGT. The V end lost 3 bases, the J end lost 6 bases, and 15 bases lay between the germline ends. The CDR3 has 15 amino acids. The V and J genes are TRBV6-1 and TRBJ2-1, with D perhaps TRBD2 (6 bases). Sequenced sample: PBMCs. This clonotype was obtained from a human donor in good health (CMV status not recorded). Some clones in this sample may be carry-over from other donors' samples. CDR3 sequence reads: CASSEAAGRVNEQFF. CDR3 sequence (DNA): TGTGCCAGCAGTGAGGCGGCGGGACGAGTCAATGAGCAGTTCTTC.